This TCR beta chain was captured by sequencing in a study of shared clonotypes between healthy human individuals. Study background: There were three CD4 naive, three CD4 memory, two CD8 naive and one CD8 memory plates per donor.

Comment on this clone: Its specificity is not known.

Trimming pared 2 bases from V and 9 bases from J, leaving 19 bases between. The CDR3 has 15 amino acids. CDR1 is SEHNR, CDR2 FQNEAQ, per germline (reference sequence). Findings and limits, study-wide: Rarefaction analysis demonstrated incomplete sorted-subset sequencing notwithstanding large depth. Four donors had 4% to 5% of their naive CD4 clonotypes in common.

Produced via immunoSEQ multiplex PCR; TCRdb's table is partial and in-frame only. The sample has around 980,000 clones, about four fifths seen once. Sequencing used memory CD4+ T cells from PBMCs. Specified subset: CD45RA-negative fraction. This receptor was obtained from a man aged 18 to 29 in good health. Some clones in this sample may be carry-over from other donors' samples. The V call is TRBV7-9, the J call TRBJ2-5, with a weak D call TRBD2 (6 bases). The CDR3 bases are TGTGCCAGCAGCTTATTGCGCCAACGACTAGGGCCCCAGTACTTC. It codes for CASSLLRQRLGPQYF.